This T cell receptor (beta chain) emerged from a study of blood T cells in healthy people across ages. The second PCR ran about 6 to 12 cycles with a sample-barcoded 5' primer and J-beta primers. TCRdb fed the 5' RACE reads into MiXCR, producing one record per CDR3 protein. This table holds about 1.8 million distinct CDR3 sequences, roughly 52% found once. CDR1 is MNHNS and CDR2 is SASEGT in the germline V gene. V was cut by 5 bases and J by 3 bases, with 20 bases left in between. This CDR3 has 17 residues. In this sample, this clonotype turned up a few times. The clonotype originates from a woman in her thirties or forties in good health. Sequenced input: blood. The V and J genes are TRBV6-1 and TRBJ2-1, with D perhaps matching TRBD2 (6 bases). The CDR3 is CASSRPGTSTNYNEQFF. The CDR3 nucleotides read TGTGCCAGCAGTCGTCCCGGTACTAGCACCAACTACAATGAGCAGTTCTTC.